These 30 T cell receptor beta chains originate from one sample sequenced in a study of T cells after yellow fever vaccination. MiXCR was run by TCRdb on the 5' RACE reads, yielding one entry per CDR3 protein. The table includes some 220,000 distinct CDR3 sequences, roughly 3% detected once. Sample: CD4+ T cells sorted from PBMCs, taken 10 days after the yellow fever booster vaccination. Every receptor here comes from a man younger than 35 who received the YFV17D yellow fever vaccine.

The sample holds many counts of this clonotype. The rearrangement joins TRBV6-2 or TRBV6-3 to TRBJ2-2; D gene unclear. The V gene's germline CDR1 is MNHEY and CDR2 SVGEGT. The CDR3 spans 14 residues. Trimming pared 5 bases from V and 4 bases from J, leaving 11 bases between. CDR3 bases: TGTGCCAGCAGTCCCCGGCCACTCACCGGGGAGCTGTTTTTT. Translation: CASSPRPLTGELFF.

This clonotype has at least ten counts. The CDR3 sequence is CASSPGQGQETQYF. In DNA, the CDR3 is TGCGCCAGCAGTCCGGGACAGGGTCAAGAGACCCAGTACTTC. J is TRBJ2-5 and V is TRBV5-1, with 9 bases lining up with TRBD1. The ends lost 5 bases at V and 2 bases at J; junction bases unmatched: 4. Germline CDR1 and CDR2: SGHRS and YFSETQ. The CDR3 consists of 14 residues.

The chain combines TRBV18 with TRBJ2-7, with a tentative D call TRBD1 (6 bases). The germline CDR1 and CDR2 sequences are KGHSH and LQKENI. This CDR3 is 14 amino acids long. With 3 bases removed from V and 8 bases from J, the gap between germline ends came to 17 bases. For the CDR3, the DNA is TGTGCCAGCTCACCTATCGGACAGCCCAACCAGCAGTACGTC. Translating it yields CASSPIGQPNQQYV.

The genes are TRBV30 and TRBJ2-7, with 10 nucleotides matching TRBD2. V shed 7 bases, J shed 3 bases, and the junction held 9 bases outside the gene matches. Looked up from germline, CDR1 is GTSNPN and CDR2 is SVGIG (reference sequence). CDR3 length: 14 residues. Here the CDR3 DNA reads TGTGCCTATATGGAGCGGGGGGGTTTCTACGAGCAGTACTTC. It is translated as CAYMERGGFYEQYF.

This clonotype came up a few times. The DNA for the CDR3 is TGTGCCAGCAGCGATCGGAGCTATGGCTACACCTTC. It specifies CASSDRSYGYTF. The rearrangement joins TRBV4-2 to TRBJ1-2; no definite D call. Trimming left V 5 bases short and J 4 bases short, with 8 bases between. Germline lookup yields CDR1 LGHNA and CDR2 YNFKEQ. The CDR3 consists of 12 residues.

The V and J genes are TRBV6-2 or TRBV6-3 and TRBJ1-6; D ambiguous. The CDR3 has 14 amino acids. V dropped 2 bases and J dropped 6 bases, with 8 bases sitting between them. Germline V gene sequence: CDR1 MNHEY, CDR2 SVGEGT. The DNA of the CDR3 is TGTGCCAGCAGTTACGAACCCCTTAATTCACCCCTCCACTTT. Amino acid sequence: CASSYEPLNSPLHF.

This clonotype was seen ten or more times. J is TRBJ1-5 and V is TRBV6-5; possibly TRBD1 for D (5 bases). This CDR3 is built from 15 residues. V was trimmed by 2 bases and J by 2 bases, leaving 10 bases between them. Germline CDR1 reads MNHEY; CDR2 reads SVGAGI. CDR3: CASSYRGSRNQPQHF. The CDR3 DNA reads as TGTGCCAGCAGTTACAGGGGATCCCGCAATCAGCCCCAGCATTTT.

This clonotype was counted between two and nine times. CDR3 sequence reads: CASSYRRRLRGVEQYF. In DNA form, the CDR3 reads TGTGCCAGCAGTTACAGACGGCGACTGCGAGGGGTCGAGCAGTACTTC. The rearrangement joins TRBV6-5 to TRBJ2-7; D could derive from TRBD1 or TRBD2 (5 bases each). V was cut by 2 bases and J by 6 bases, with 20 bases left in between. The length of the CDR3 is 16 residues. The germline V gene has CDR1 MNHEY and CDR2 SVGAGI.

This clonotype was observed a few times. The chain employs TRBV4-3 and TRBJ1-1; unclear D gene. The CDR3 runs 14 residues. V lost 1 base and J lost 3, with 9 bases in between. The germline CDR1 and CDR2 sequences are LGHNA and YSLEER. CDR3 protein: CASSQGGADTEAFF. In nucleotides, the CDR3 is TGCGCCAGCAGCCAAGGGGGTGCAGACACTGAAGCTTTCTTT.

This chain uses TRBV30 with TRBJ2-4; D may be TRBD2 (6 bases). Deletions cut 8 bases from V and 9 bases from J, with 17 bases between. The germline CDR1 and CDR2 sequences are GTSNPN and SVGIG (reference sequence). This CDR3 comprises 12 residues. In nucleotides, the CDR3 is TGTGCCACTACCCCCATGGGGGGCATTCAGTACTTC. This sequence encodes CATTPMGGIQYF.

This clonotype was seen only a few times. The rearrangement joins TRBV5-1 to TRBJ1-2, with D perhaps matching TRBD1 (6 bases). Trimming took 3 bases from V and 2 from J, leaving 11 bases between them. CDR3 length equals 14 residues. Germline CDR1 and CDR2: SGHRS and YFSETQ. Here the CDR3 reads CASSSDSQNYGYTF. CDR3 nucleotide sequence: TGCGCCAGCAGCTCGGACAGCCAAAACTATGGCTACACCTTC.

This rearrangement joins TRBV5-1 to TRBJ1-5; weak D call: TRBD1 (6 bases). The germline gives CDR1 SGHRS, CDR2 YFSETQ. The CDR3 spans 14 residues. V lost 4 bases to trimming and J lost 0 bases, with 8 bases between them. CDR3 nucleotide sequence: TGCGCCAGCAGCGCGGACAGTAGCAATCAGCCCCAGCATTTT. Its translation is CASSADSSNQPQHF.

This clonotype was recorded many times. Here the CDR3 DNA reads TGTGCCGGACTAAAACGATATTCGAACACTGAAGCTTTCTTT. It encodes CAGLKRYSNTEAFF. The chain recombines TRBV30 with TRBJ1-1; D gene uncertain. CDR1 and CDR2 (germline): GTSNPN, SVGIG (reference sequence). This CDR3 has 14 amino acids. Trimming took off 8 bases at V and 1 base at J, with 17 bases between the two ends.

This clonotype was observed at least ten times. V is TRBV5-1 and J is TRBJ2-5; tentatively, D is TRBD1 or TRBD2 (5 bases each). CDR1 and CDR2 from the germline V gene are SGHRS and YFSETQ. The V gene lost 4 bases and the J gene lost 2 bases, with 12 bases spanning the gap. The CDR3 consists of 14 residues. CDR3 nucleotide sequence: TGCGCCAGCAGCCCGGGACCCTCGCAAGAGACCCAGTACTTC. Amino acid sequence: CASSPGPSQETQYF.

The gene calls are TRBV20-1 and TRBJ2-4; 9 bases align to TRBD1. V shed 3 bases, J shed 1 base, and the junction held 13 bases outside the gene matches. This CDR3 is built from 18 residues. Germline V gene sequence: CDR1 DFQATT, CDR2 SNEGSKA (reference sequence). In DNA, the CDR3 is TGCAGTGCTAGCCCCCCGGGACAGGGTTTCTCTGCCAAAAACATTCAGTACTTC. This gives the protein CSASPPGQGFSAKNIQYF.

The rearrangement uses TRBV20-1 and TRBJ1-1; D is uncertain. Trimming left V 6 bases short and J 2 bases short, with 7 bases between. The germline gives CDR1 DFQATT, CDR2 SNEGSKA (reference sequence). This CDR3 has 11 amino acids. Here the CDR3 reads CSAHTNTEAFF. CDR3 nucleotide sequence: TGCAGTGCCCACACCAACACTGAAGCTTTCTTT.

This clonotype has a count of ten or more. The chain carries TRBV5-1 and TRBJ2-6, with TRBD1 identical over 7 bases. The CDR3 is made up of 19 amino acids. Germline V gene lookup returns CDR1 SGHRS and CDR2 YFSETQ. V lost 4 bases to trimming and J lost 3 bases; unmatched junction nucleotides: 16. The CDR3 sequence is CASSRDRRVTGYGANVLTF. The CDR3 DNA follows: TGCGCCAGCAGCCGCGACCGGAGAGTGACAGGGTATGGGGCCAACGTCCTGACTTTC.

The chain couples TRBV5-1 to TRBJ2-2; no firm D call. Germline values: CDR1 SGHRS, CDR2 YFSETQ. With 1 base removed from V and 4 bases from J, the gap between germline ends came to 17 bases. The CDR3 is made up of 17 amino acids. This CDR3 is CASSLNPSGVGTGELFF. The CDR3 DNA reads TGCGCCAGCAGCTTGAACCCGTCTGGGGTCGGCACCGGGGAGCTGTTTTTT.

The chain uses TRBV18 and TRBJ1-5, with 7 bases matching TRBD1. V was clipped by 5 bases and J by 5 bases; unmatched bases: 3. CDR3 size: 13 residues. Germline lookup yields CDR1 KGHSH and CDR2 LQKENI. The CDR3 spells CASSSQGDQPQHF. DNA of the CDR3: TGTGCCAGCTCAAGTCAGGGGGATCAGCCCCAGCATTTT.

This clonotype has a handful of counts. This rearrangement joins TRBV20-1 to TRBJ2-7; D gene ambiguous. In germline, CDR1 is DFQATT, CDR2 SNEGSKA (reference sequence). The CDR3 totals 11 residues. Trimming stripped 6 bases from V and 7 bases from J, with 13 bases between. CDR3 nucleotides: TGCAGTGCCCTACCCGGACGGGAGCAGTACGTC. Translating it yields CSALPGREQYV.

This clonotype was observed at least ten times. V gene TRBV30 combines with J gene TRBJ2-5, with D unclear. The CDR3 runs to 14 residues. CDR1 GTSNPN and CDR2 SVGIG come from the germline V gene (reference sequence). Trimming left V 0 bases short and J 5 bases short, with 13 bases between. CDR3 sequence reads: CAWSVHLKLETQYF. As DNA, the CDR3 is TGTGCCTGGAGTGTCCACCTCAAGTTGGAGACCCAGTACTTC.

This clonotype was seen more than once but under ten times. The genes are TRBV29-1 and TRBJ2-2; perhaps TRBD1 as D (6 bases). Per the germline V gene, CDR1 is SQVTM and CDR2 is ANQGSEA. The CDR3 spans 14 residues. V lost 5 bases, J lost 0 bases, and 10 bases lay in between. Here the CDR3 reads CSVRRDTNTGELFF. The CDR3 coding sequence is TGCAGCGTTCGCCGGGACACGAACACCGGGGAGCTGTTTTTT.

The chain combines TRBV5-5 with TRBJ2-5; the D is unclear. V was cut by 2 bases and J by 2 bases, with 22 bases left in between. CDR1 is SGHKS, CDR2 YYEKEE, per germline (reference sequence). This CDR3 region has 18 residues. In nucleotides, the CDR3 is TGTGCCAGCAGCTTTTGGGTGTTGTCGGTCAGGAGACAAGAGACCCAGTACTTC. Protein sequence: CASSFWVLSVRRQETQYF.

The rearrangement uses TRBV7-2 and TRBJ1-2, with D unresolved. From germline, CDR1 is SGHTA and CDR2 FQGNSA. V lost 3 bases to trimming and J lost 4 bases, with 18 bases between them. The CDR3 loop spans 16 amino acids. The CDR3 DNA sequence: TGTGCCAGCAGCTTTTCAGGAAACACGGGGAGCTATGGCTACACCTTC. Protein: CASSFSGNTGSYGYTF.

This clonotype was counted a few times. The genes are TRBV27 and TRBJ2-6; perhaps D is TRBD1 or TRBD2 (5 bases each). Germline CDR1 and CDR2: MNHEY and SMNVEV (reference sequence). The CDR3 sequence is 19 residues long. V was clipped by 6 bases and J by 0 bases, with 21 bases between them. The CDR3 is CASRLRAGSELSGANVLTF. CDR3 nucleotide sequence: TGTGCCAGCAGACTGAGGGCAGGGTCGGAACTCTCTGGGGCCAACGTCCTGACTTTC.

This clonotype appeared a few times. For the CDR3, the DNA is TGTGCCAGCAGCGACTTAGGACAGGGGTACACTGAAGCTTTCTTT. Translated, it gives CASSDLGQGYTEAFF. The chain uses TRBV2 and TRBJ1-1; TRBD1 matches at 9 bases. V trimming: 6 bases; J trimming: 3 bases; junction bases outside the gene matches: 8. Germline V gene sequence: CDR1 SNHLY, CDR2 FYNNEI. This CDR3 is built from 15 residues. Full variable domain (outside the CDR3, taken from reference TRBV2 and TRBJ1-1): EPEVTQTPSHQVTQMGQEVILRCVPISNHLYFYWYRQILGQKVEFLVSFYNNEISEKSEIFDDQFSVERPDGSNFTLKIRSTKLEDSAMYFCASSDLGQGYTEAFFGQGTRLTVV.

V usage is TRBV25-1 and J usage is TRBJ2-6; D perhaps matches TRBD2 (6 bases). Germline V gene sequence: CDR1 MGHDK, CDR2 SYGVNS. V was clipped by 7 bases and J by 0 bases, with 10 bases between them. This CDR3 region has 15 residues. The CDR3 here is CASTPGGSGANVLTF. The CDR3 DNA sequence: TGTGCCAGCACCCCCGGGGGCTCTGGGGCCAACGTCCTGACTTTC.

This clonotype was picked up a small number of times. V and J are TRBV4-1 and TRBJ1-3; 9 bases line up with TRBD1. The CDR3 sequence is 16 residues long. Germline CDR1 is MGHRA and CDR2 is YSYEKL. V shed 4 bases and J 7 bases; nucleotides not matched to a gene: 11. Here the CDR3 reads CASSPFRGTGRNTIYF. CDR3 coding DNA: TGCGCCAGCAGCCCGTTCCGTGGGACAGGGCGGAACACCATATATTTT.

The V call is TRBV19, the J call TRBJ2-7; D is perhaps TRBD1 (6 bases). CDR1 is LNHDA, CDR2 SQIVND, per germline (reference sequence). The V and J ends lost 4 bases and 0 bases respectively, with 13 bases between them. This CDR3 region has 15 residues. This CDR3 reads CASSSNRAGSYEQYF. The CDR3 DNA follows: TGTGCCAGTAGTAGCAACAGGGCGGGCTCCTACGAGCAGTACTTC.

The CDR3, as DNA: TGTGCCAGCAGCTTGTCCGGGTACAATGAGCAGTTCTTC. The encoded protein is CASSLSGYNEQFF. The J gene is TRBJ2-1, the V gene TRBV11-2; no definite D call. Trimming took off 3 bases at V and 4 bases at J, with 7 bases between the two ends. CDR1 and CDR2 (germline): SGHAT, FQNNGV. The CDR3 spans 13 residues.